These T cell receptor beta chains were read from a single sample in a study of blood T cell repertoires in COVID-19. Some clones are missing from TCRdb's copy, which holds only in-frame ones; the method was immunoSEQ multiplex PCR. The data contain roughly 140,000 clones, more than 80% of them seen just once; the ten biggest clones take up 5% to 7.5%. Sequenced input: peripheral blood. The receptors were gathered from a human donor in a cohort sampled during active COVID-19. Each CDR3 is given with its conserved first and last residue. The order of the fields is J gene, V gene, clone size, D gene, CDR3 DNA, CDR3 protein. A D gene is named only where the DNA matches it firmly. Only part of the rows carry a size: once, few, many, or a class if the clone is expanded.

>TRBJ1-2|TRBV19|.|TRBD1
TGTGCCAGTAGTCCCGGGACAGGGAATCGGTATGGCTACACCTTC
CASSPGTGNRYGYTF
>TRBJ1-2|TRBV15|.|.
TGTGCCACCAGCAGAGTCCGCGAATCCCAACGCTACACCTTC
CATSRVRESQRYTF
>TRBJ2-1|TRBV7-2|.|TRBD2
TGTGCCAGCAGCCCCCGGGACTATGGTTCGGACCAGTTCTTC
CASSPRDYGSDQFF
>TRBJ1-1|TRBV5-4|few|TRBD1
TGTGCCAGCAGCTTGGGCAGGGGGGCCACTGAAGCTTTCTTT
CASSLGRGATEAFF
>TRBJ2-7|TRBV3-1/TRBV3-2|.|.
TGTGCCAGCAGCACTGTGCCCCAGGGAGGCGAGCAGTACTTC
CASSTVPQGGEQYF
>TRBJ2-1|TRBV19|.|TRBD2
TGTGCCAGTATGCTGCGGGGGGGCCCCAATGAGCAGTTCTTC
CASMLRGGPNEQFF
>TRBJ2-5|TRBV4-2|.|.
TGTGCCAGCAGCCAAGGCCGAAAAGCCGGGGAGACCCAGTACTTC
CASSQGRKAGETQYF
>TRBJ2-5|TRBV19|.|TRBD1
TGTGCCAGTAGCAAGACAGGGGTACGGCGCGAGACCCAGTACTTC
CASSKTGVRRETQYF
>TRBJ2-3|TRBV3-1/TRBV3-2|.|.
TGTGCCAGCAGAGAAGACTCCCGCACAGATACGCAGTATTTT
CASREDSRTDTQYF
>TRBJ1-2|TRBV7-2|.|TRBD1
TGTGCCAGCAGCGTACAATTCGGGACAGGGGGTGCCGGGGGCTACACCTTC
CASSVQFGTGGAGGYTF
>TRBJ2-1|TRBV9|.|TRBD1
TGTGCCAGCAGCGTAAAGACAGGGACGGGTGAGCAGTTCTTC
CASSVKTGTGEQFF
>TRBJ1-4|TRBV6-2/TRBV6-3|.|.
TGTGCCAGCAGTTACTCGATCGGGACTAATGAAAAACTGTTTTTT
CASSYSIGTNEKLFF
>TRBJ2-2|TRBV7-3|.|TRBD1
TGTGCCAGCAGCTTTGCAGGACAGGGATCGAACACCGGGGAGCTGTTTTTT
CASSFAGQGSNTGELFF
>TRBJ1-2|TRBV9|.|.
TGTGCCAGCGCACACAGGGAAGACTATGGCTACACCTTC
CASAHREDYGYTF
>TRBJ2-2|TRBV7-7|few|.
TGTGCTAGCAGCTCTTCAGGTGAAGACACCGGGGAGCTGTTTTTT
CASSSSGEDTGELFF
>TRBJ1-3|TRBV7-6|.|.
TGTGCCAGCAGCCCTATTAGAGGGGAGGCCGTCCGCTTGGTTGGAAACACCATATATTTT
CASSPIRGEAVRLVGNTIYF
>TRBJ1-1|TRBV5-1|.|.
TGCGCCAGCAGCTATTCAGGGGTGGGAGCTGAAGCTTTCTTT
CASSYSGVGAEAFF
>TRBJ1-6|TRBV5-1|.|.
TGCGCCAGCAGCTTGGAACGGGGGGGGACCTATAATTCACCCCTCCACTTT
CASSLERGGTYNSPLHF
>TRBJ1-5|TRBV18|.|.
TGTGCCAGCTCACCACCTAGTCAGCCCCAGCATTTT
CASSPPSQPQHF
>TRBJ1-6|TRBV11-2|.|.
TGTGCCAGCAGCTTCCAGGGTGGGTCACCCCTCCACTTT
CASSFQGGSPLHF
>TRBJ1-4|TRBV19|.|TRBD1
TGTGCCAGTAGTTCCTTGACAGGGGCTAGTGAAAAACTGTTTTTT
CASSSLTGASEKLFF
>TRBJ1-4|TRBV19|.|TRBD1
TGTGCCAGCCGCCAACCCCGGGACAGGGAATCCGAAAAACTGTTTTTT
CASRQPRDRESEKLFF
>TRBJ2-3|TRBV18|.|TRBD2
TGTGCCAGCTCACCAGCCAGCGGGGGGAATTCGGATACGCAGTATTTT
CASSPASGGNSDTQYF
>TRBJ2-3|TRBV4-1|once|.
TGCGCCAGCAGCCAAGATTGGCGCGGGGATACGCAGTATTTT
CASSQDWRGDTQYF
>TRBJ2-7|TRBV11-2|few|TRBD2
TGTGCCAGCAGCTTAATAGCGGGGGGCCTTAGCTCCTACGAGCAGTACTTC
CASSLIAGGLSSYEQYF
>TRBJ2-1|TRBV24-1|.|TRBD2
TGTGCCACCAGTGACCCAAAGCGGGGGGACGGTGAGCAGTTCTTC
CATSDPKRGDGEQFF
>TRBJ1-6|TRBV19|.|.
TGTGCCAGTAGTCCCGGGACTGTTAATTCACCCCTCCACTTT
CASSPGTVNSPLHF
>TRBJ2-2|TRBV7-6|.|TRBD1
TGTGCCAGCAGCTTGTCACAGGGGAGCACCGGGGAGCTGTTTTTT
CASSLSQGSTGELFF
>TRBJ2-7|TRBV6-5|few|TRBD1
TGTGCCAGCAGTTACGGGACAGGGGGTACAACCTACGAGCAGTACTTC
CASSYGTGGTTYEQYF
>TRBJ1-1|TRBV5-1|few|TRBD1
TGCGCCAGCAGCCTGGGACAGGGGATGGACACTGAAGCTTTCTTT
CASSLGQGMDTEAFF
>TRBJ1-2|TRBV5-5|.|.
TGTGCCAGCAGTTTTGAGGCAGGGGCGGGCTACACCTTC
CASSFEAGAGYTF
>TRBJ1-2|TRBV7-2|.|TRBD1
TGTGCCAGCAGCTCAACCACAGGGGTGGACTATGGCTACACCTTC
CASSSTTGVDYGYTF
>TRBJ1-5|TRBV7-2|few|.
TGTGCCAGCAGCTCCGGGGGTATAAGACCCCAGCATTTT
CASSSGGIRPQHF
>TRBJ2-1|TRBV5-1|.|TRBD2
TGCGCCAGCAGCTTGTTAGTTAGCGGGGAGGTGCGGAATGAGCAGTTCTTC
CASSLLVSGEVRNEQFF
>TRBJ1-1|TRBV15|once|TRBD1
TGTGCCACCAGCAGAGACCCAGGGGGCTCGGCGAACACTGAAGCTTTCTTT
CATSRDPGGSANTEAFF
>TRBJ2-1|TRBV4-3|.|TRBD2
TGCGCCAGCAGCCCCGAGGGACTAGAGGTGGATGAGCAGTTCTTC
CASSPEGLEVDEQFF
>TRBJ2-2|TRBV11-3|.|.
TGTGCCAGCAGCTCCCGTGTCGGGGAGCTGTTTTTT
CASSSRVGELFF
>TRBJ1-5|TRBV23-1|few|.
TGCGCCAGCTTTCGCCCTGAGGGTCAGCCCCAGCATTTT
CASFRPEGQPQHF
>TRBJ1-1|TRBV2|.|TRBD1
TGTGCCAGCAGTAGACAGGGACTTTCCGGTGAAGCTTTCTTT
CASSRQGLSGEAFF
>TRBJ1-1|TRBV29-1|.|.
TGCAGCGTTGAAGAACAGGGGAACACTGAAGCTTTCTTT
CSVEEQGNTEAFF
>TRBJ1-1|TRBV2|few|.
TGTGCCAGCAAGGGGGACACTGAAGCTTTCTTT
CASKGDTEAFF
>TRBJ2-1|TRBV5-1|.|.
TGCGCCAGCAGCTTGGACCAAGGGGCTTACAATGAGCAGTTCTTC
CASSLDQGAYNEQFF
>TRBJ1-2|TRBV19|.|TRBD1
TGTGCCAGTAGTAAGGAGGGGGCGAGGGGCTACACCTTC
CASSKEGARGYTF
>TRBJ2-5|TRBV7-8|.|.
TGTGCCAGCAGCCCGGACAGTCAAGAGACCCAGTACTTC
CASSPDSQETQYF
>TRBJ1-2|TRBV6-2/TRBV6-3|.|.
TGTGCCAGCAGTTACTCTCGGACGGGAGACTGGGGCTACACCTTC
CASSYSRTGDWGYTF
>TRBJ1-5|TRBV2|.|TRBD1
TGTGCCAGCACCCGGACAGGGTCAGACAATCAGCCCCAGCATTTT
CASTRTGSDNQPQHF
>TRBJ1-1|TRBV20-1|.|.
TGCAGTTCAACCCCGGGATGGCAAGCTTTCTTT
CSSTPGWQAFF
>TRBJ1-5|TRBV7-2|.|.
TGTGCCAGTTCTGCAGGGATTAGCAATCAGCCCCAGCATTTT
CASSAGISNQPQHF